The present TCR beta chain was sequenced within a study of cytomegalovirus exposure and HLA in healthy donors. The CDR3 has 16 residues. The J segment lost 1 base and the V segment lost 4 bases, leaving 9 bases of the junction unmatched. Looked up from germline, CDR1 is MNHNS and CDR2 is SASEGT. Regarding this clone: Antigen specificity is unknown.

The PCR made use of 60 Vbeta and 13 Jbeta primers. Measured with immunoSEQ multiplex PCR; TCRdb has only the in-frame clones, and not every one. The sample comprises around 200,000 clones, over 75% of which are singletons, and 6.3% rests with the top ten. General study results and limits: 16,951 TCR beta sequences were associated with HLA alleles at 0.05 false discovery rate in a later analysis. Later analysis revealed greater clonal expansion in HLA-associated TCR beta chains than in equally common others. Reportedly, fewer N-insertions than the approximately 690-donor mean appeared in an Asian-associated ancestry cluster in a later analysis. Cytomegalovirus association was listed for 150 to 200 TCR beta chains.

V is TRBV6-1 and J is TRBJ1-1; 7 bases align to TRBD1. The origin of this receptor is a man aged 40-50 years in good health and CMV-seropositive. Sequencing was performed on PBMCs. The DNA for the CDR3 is TGTGCCAGCAGTGCCACTTTGACAGGGTCGAACACTGAAGCTTTCTTT. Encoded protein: CASSATLTGSNTEAFF.